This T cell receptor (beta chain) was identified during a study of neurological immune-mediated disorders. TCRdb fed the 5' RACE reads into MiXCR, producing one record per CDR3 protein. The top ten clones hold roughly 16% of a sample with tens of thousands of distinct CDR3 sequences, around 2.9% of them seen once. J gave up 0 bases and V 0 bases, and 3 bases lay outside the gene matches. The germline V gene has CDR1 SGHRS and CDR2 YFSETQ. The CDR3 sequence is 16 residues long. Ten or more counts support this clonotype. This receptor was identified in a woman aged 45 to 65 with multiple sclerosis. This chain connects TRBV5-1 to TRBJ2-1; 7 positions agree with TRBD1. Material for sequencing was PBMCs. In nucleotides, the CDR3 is TGCGCCAGCAGCTTGGGGGACAGAAGCTCCTACAATGAGCAGTTCTTC. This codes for CASSLGDRSSYNEQFF.